The present T cell receptor (beta chain) was sequenced within a study of T cell responses to AZD1222 COVID-19 vaccine. CDR1 SGHTA and CDR2 FQGNSA come from the germline V gene. Trimming cost V 2 bases and J 5 bases, with 9 bases left between them. This CDR3 has 13 amino acids. Some clones are missing from TCRdb's copy, which holds only in-frame ones; the method was immunoSEQ multiplex PCR. In the table there are around 140,000 clones, 75% to 90% of which are singletons. The receptor comes from an adult in good health. V is TRBV7-2 and J is TRBJ1-1; D possibly corresponds to TRBD1 (6 bases). The sample here was peripheral blood, taken on day 0 of AZD1222 vaccination. This CDR3 reads CASSLTGLTEAFF. CDR3 DNA sequence: TGTGCCAGCAGCTTAACAGGGCTAACTGAAGCTTTCTTT.